Below, one T cell receptor beta chain is given with its context. Healthy bone marrow donors supplied every sample. The PCR was carried out with 60 Vbeta primers and 13 Jbeta primers. In the authors' methods: About 80 million unique TCR beta chains, roughly 11 million of them shared, were counted by a later analysis. Data came from immunoSEQ multiplex PCR; TCRdb stores just in-frame clones and leaves some out. For V, J and clone size, that table is used; D and trimming come from the DNA. Here the sample spans about 130,000 clones, approximately 63% being singletons. CDR1 is PRHDT, CDR2 FYEKMQ, per germline (reference sequence). V lost 0 bases, J lost 3 bases, and 9 bases stayed unmatched. The CDR3 runs 17 residues. This sample was included in a study of cytomegalovirus exposure and HLA in healthy donors. On the study more broadly: In terms of ancestry, the Caucasian-associated cluster contained roughly 80% of the 300 to 400 genotyped donors.

The TCR sequence derives from a woman in her fifties or sixties in good health and CMV-seropositive. Sequencing was carried out using PBMCs. The chain links TRBV13 to TRBJ2-3; the match to TRBD2 covers 7 bases. The CDR3 nucleotides read TGTGCCAGCAGCTTAGGCCAGAAGGGGCGGGGGACAGATACGCAGTATTTT. Translated: CASSLGQKGRGTDTQYF.